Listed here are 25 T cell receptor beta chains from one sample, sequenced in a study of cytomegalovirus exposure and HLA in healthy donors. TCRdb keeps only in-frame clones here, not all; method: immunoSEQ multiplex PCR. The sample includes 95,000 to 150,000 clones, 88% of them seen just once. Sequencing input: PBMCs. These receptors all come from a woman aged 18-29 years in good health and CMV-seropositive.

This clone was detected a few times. The DNA of the CDR3 is TGTGCCAGCAGCCCCCCCAGGCCGTTGGATGAGCAGTTCTTC. Translating it yields CASSPPRPLDEQFF. The chain employs TRBV6-6 and TRBJ2-1; D uncertain. CDR1 and CDR2 (germline): MNHNY, SVGAGI (reference sequence). The CDR3 extends over 14 amino acids. V was pared by 6 bases and J by 8 bases, with 17 bases between.

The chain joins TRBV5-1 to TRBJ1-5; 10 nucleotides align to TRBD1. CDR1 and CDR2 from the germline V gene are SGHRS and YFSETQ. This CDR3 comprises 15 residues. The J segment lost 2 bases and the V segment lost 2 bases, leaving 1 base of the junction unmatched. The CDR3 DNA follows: TGCGCCAGCAGCTTTGGGACAGGGGGCAATCAGCCCCAGCATTTT. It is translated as CASSFGTGGNQPQHF.

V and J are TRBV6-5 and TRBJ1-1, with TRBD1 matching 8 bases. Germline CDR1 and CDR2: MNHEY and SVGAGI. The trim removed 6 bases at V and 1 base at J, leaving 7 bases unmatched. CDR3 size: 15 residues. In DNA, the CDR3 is TGTGCCAGCAGGGAGACAGGGGCTTGGAACACTGAAGCTTTCTTT. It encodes CASRETGAWNTEAFF.

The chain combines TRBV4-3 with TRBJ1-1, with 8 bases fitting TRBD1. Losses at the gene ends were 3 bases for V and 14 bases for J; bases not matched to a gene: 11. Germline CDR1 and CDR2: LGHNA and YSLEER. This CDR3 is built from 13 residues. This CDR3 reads CASSHARGTGAFF. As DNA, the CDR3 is TGCGCCAGCAGCCACGCACGCGGGACAGGTGCCTTCTTT.

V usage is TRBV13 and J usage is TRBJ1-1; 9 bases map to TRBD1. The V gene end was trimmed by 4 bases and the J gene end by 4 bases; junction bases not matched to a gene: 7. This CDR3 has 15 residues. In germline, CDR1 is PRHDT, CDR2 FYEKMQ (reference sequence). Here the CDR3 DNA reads TGTGCCAGCAGCTACAGACAGGGGGTCGCCACTGAAGCTTTCTTT. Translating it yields CASSYRQGVATEAFF.

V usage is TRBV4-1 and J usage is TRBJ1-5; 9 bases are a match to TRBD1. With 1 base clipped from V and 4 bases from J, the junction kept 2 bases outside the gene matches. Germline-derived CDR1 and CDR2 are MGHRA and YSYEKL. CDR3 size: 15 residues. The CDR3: CASSQVGTGNQPQHF. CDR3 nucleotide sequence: TGCGCCAGCAGCCAAGTGGGGACAGGGAATCAGCCCCAGCATTTT.

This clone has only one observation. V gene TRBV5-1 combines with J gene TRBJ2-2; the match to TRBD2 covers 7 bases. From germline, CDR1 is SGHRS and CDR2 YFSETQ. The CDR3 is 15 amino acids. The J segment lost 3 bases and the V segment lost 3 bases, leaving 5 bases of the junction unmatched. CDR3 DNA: TGCGCCAGCAGCTATAAGCGGGGAGACACCGGGGAGCTGTTTTTT. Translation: CASSYKRGDTGELFF.

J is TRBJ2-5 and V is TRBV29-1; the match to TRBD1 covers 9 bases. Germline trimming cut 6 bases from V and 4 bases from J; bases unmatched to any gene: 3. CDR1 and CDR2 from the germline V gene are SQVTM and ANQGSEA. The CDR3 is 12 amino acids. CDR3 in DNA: TGCAGCGTGGCGGGACAGGGAGAGACCCAGTACTTC. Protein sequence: CSVAGQGETQYF.

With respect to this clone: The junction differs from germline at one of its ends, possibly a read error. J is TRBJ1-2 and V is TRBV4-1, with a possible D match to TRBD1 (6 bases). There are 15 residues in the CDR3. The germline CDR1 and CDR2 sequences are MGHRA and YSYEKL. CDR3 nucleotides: TGCGCCAGCAGCCAAACAGGGAACGACAACTATAGCTACACCTTC. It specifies CASSQTGNDNYSYTF.

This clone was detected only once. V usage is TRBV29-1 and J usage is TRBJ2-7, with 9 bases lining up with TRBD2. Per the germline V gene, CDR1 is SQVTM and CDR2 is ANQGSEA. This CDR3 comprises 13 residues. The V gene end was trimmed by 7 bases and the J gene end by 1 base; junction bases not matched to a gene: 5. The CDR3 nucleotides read TGCAGCGCGGCGGGAGGGGGTTCCTACGAGCAGTACTTC. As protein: CSAAGGGSYEQYF.

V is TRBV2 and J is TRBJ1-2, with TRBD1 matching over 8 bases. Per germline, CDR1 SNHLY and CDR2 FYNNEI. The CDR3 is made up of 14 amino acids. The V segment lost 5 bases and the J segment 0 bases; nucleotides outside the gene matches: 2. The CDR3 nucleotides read TGTGCCAGCAGTTTGGGACAGGCTAACTATGGCTACACCTTC. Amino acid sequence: CASSLGQANYGYTF. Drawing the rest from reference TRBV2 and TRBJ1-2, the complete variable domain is EPEVTQTPSHQVTQMGQEVILRCVPISNHLYFYWYRQILGQKVEFLVSFYNNEISEKSEIFDDQFSVERPDGSNFTLKIRSTKLEDSAMYFCASSLGQANYGYTFGSGTRLTVV.

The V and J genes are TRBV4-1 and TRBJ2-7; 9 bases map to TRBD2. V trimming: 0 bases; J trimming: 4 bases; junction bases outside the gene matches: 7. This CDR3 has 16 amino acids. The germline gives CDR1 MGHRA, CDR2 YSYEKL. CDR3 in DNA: TGCGCCAGCAGCCAAGAAGAGGTTGGACTAGCGTACGAGCAGTACTTC. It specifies CASSQEEVGLAYEQYF.

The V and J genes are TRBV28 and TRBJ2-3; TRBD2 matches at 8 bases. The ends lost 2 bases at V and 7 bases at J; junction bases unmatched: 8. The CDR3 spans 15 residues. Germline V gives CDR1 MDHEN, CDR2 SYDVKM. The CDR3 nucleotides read TGTGCCAGCAGTTTAGGTCGAGCGGGAGCGTATACGCAGTATTTT. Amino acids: CASSLGRAGAYTQYF.

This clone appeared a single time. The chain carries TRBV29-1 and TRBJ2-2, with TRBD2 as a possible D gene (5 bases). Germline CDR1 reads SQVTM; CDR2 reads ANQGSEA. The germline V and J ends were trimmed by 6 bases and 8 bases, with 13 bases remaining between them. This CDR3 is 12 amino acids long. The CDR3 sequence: CSVYGVRGELFF. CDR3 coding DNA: TGCAGCGTGTACGGGGTTCGTGGGGAGCTGTTTTTT.

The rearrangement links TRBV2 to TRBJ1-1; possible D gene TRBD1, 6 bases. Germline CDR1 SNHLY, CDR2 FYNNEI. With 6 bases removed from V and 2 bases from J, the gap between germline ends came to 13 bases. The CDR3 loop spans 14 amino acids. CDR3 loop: CASRYRVGNTEAFF. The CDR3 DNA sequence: TGTGCCAGCAGATACAGGGTTGGTAACACTGAAGCTTTCTTT.

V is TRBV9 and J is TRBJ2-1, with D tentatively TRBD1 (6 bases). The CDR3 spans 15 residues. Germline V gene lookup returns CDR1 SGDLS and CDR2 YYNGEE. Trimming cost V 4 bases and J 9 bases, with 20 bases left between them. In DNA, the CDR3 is TGTGCCAGCAGCCCCTCAACTCAGGGGTGGGGTGAGCAGTTCTTC. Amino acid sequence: CASSPSTQGWGEQFF.

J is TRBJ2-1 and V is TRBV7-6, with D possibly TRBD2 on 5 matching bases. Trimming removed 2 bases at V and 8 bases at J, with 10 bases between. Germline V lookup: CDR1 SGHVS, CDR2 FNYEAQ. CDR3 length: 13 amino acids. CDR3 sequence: CASSLTDGDEQFF. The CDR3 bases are TGTGCCAGCAGCTTAACCGACGGGGATGAGCAGTTCTTC.

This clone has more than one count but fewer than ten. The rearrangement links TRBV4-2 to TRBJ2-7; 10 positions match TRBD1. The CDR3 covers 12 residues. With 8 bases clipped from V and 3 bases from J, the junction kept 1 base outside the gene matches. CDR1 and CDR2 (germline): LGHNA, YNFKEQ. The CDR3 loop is CASGDRGYEQYF. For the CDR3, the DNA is TGTGCCAGCGGGGACAGGGGCTACGAGCAGTACTTC.

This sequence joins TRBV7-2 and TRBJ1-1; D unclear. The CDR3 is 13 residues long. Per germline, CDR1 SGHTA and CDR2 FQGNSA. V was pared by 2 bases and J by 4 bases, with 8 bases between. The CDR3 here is CASSLTRLTEAFF. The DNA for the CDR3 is TGTGCCAGCAGCTTAACCCGACTCACTGAAGCTTTCTTT. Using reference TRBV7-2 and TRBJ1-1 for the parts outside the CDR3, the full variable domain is GAGVSQSPSNKVTEKGKDVELRCDPISGHTALYWYRQSLGQGLEFLIYFQGNSAPDKSGLPSDRFSAERTGGSVSTLTIQRTQQEDSAVYLCASSLTRLTEAFFGQGTRLTVV.

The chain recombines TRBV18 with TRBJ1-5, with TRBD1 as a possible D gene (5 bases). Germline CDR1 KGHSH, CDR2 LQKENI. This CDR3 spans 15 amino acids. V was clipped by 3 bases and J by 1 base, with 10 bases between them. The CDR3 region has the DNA TGTGCCAGCTCACCTGGTTGGGGCAGCAATCAGCCCCAGCATTTT. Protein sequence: CASSPGWGSNQPQHF.

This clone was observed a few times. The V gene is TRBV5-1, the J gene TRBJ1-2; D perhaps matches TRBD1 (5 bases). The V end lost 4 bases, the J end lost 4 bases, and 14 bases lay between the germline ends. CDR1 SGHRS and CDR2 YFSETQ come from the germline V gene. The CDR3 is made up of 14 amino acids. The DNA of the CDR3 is TGCGCCAGCAGCCGGGACGGGGAGGGCTATGGCTACACCTTC. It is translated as CASSRDGEGYGYTF.

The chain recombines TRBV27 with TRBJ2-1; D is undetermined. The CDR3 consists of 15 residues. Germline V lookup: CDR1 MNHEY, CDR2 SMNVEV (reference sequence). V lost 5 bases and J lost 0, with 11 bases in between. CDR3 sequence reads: CASSPYSSSYNEQFF. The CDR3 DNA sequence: TGTGCCAGCAGTCCCTACAGTAGCTCCTACAATGAGCAGTTCTTC.

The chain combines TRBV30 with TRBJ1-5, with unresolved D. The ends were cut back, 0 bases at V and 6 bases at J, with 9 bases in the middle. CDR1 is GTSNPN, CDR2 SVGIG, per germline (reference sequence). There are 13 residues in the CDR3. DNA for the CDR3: TGTGCCTGGAGTGTTGAGGGAGTTCAGCCCCAGCATTTT. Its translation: CAWSVEGVQPQHF.

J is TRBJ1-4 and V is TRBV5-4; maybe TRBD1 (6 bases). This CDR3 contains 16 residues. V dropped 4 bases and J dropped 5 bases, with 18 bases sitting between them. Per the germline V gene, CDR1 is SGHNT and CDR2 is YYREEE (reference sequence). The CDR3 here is CASSQTGKGPNEKLFF. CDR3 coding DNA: TGTGCCAGCAGCCAAACAGGGAAGGGGCCGAATGAAAAACTGTTTTTT.

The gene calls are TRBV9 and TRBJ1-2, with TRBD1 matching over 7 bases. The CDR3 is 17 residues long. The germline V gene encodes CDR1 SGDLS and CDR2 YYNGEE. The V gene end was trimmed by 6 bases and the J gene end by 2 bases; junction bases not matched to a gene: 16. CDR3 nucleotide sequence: TGTGCCAGCACCCGAAGTTTTTTGACAGGGCCAAACTATGGCTACACCTTC. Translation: CASTRSFLTGPNYGYTF.